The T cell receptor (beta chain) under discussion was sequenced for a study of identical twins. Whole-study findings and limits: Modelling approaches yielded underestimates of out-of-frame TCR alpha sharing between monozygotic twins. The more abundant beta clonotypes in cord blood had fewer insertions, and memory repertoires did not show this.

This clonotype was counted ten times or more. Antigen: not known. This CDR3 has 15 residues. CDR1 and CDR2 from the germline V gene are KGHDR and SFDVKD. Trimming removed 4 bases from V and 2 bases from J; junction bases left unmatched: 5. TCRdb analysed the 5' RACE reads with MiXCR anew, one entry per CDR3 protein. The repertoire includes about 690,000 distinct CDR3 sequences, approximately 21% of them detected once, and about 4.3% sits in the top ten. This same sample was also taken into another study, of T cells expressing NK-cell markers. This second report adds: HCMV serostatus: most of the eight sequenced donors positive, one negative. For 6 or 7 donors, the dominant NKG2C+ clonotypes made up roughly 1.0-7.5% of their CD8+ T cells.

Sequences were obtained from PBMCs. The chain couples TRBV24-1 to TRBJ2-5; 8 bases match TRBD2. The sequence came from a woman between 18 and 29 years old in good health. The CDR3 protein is CATSDPPGGQETQYF. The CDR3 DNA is TGTGCCACCAGTGACCCGCCGGGGGGGCAAGAGACCCAGTACTTC.